This T cell receptor beta chain was sequenced in a study of Tregs in tolerant kidney transplant recipients. Here immunoSEQ multiplex PCR was the method, and the copy in TCRdb shows in-frame clones only, minus some. The sample holds 100,000 or so clones, approximately 94% seen once. Study outcomes and limitations: Nucleotide sequences could not be compared across some patients' samples due to primer changes. No direct test of biological reproducibility was done here. The small number of patients limits these findings pending further validation.

Of note for this clone: Its antigen is not identified.

With 5 bases clipped from V and 0 bases from J, the junction kept 2 bases outside the gene matches. Germline CDR1 is SGHAT and CDR2 is FQNNGV. This CDR3 has 15 residues. Related graft donors supplied nonmyeloablative bone marrow transplants, and mixed chimerism was transient. Thawed PBMCs were FACS-sorted into unstimulated CD4+CD25+CD127- regulatory T cells, CD4+CD25- non-regulatory cells, CD4 and CD8 cells. The input for sequencing was CD4+ T cells from blood (PBMCs), taken 12 months after the transplant. This chain uses TRBV11-2 with TRBJ2-1; 9 bases line up with TRBD2. The sequence came from a human patient who received a combined kidney and bone marrow transplant. Some T cells may be provided by the graft donor. CDR3: CASSQTSGSYNEQFF. The CDR3 DNA is TGTGCCAGCAGCCAGACTAGCGGCTCCTACAATGAGCAGTTCTTC.